This TCR beta chain came from a study of a mutant IDH1 vaccine in newly diagnosed glioma. The ends lost 2 bases at V and 5 bases at J; junction bases unmatched: 5. This CDR3 is built from 14 residues. Germline CDR1 and CDR2: SGHRS and YFSETQ. The sample's time point: week 35, safety follow-up. A single vaccine dose contained 300 ug of mutant IDH1 20-mer peptide, and topical imiquimod was used with it. Diagnosis in the donors showed new WHO grade 3 or 4 astrocytomas that were IDH1-mutant and ATRX-lost. TCRdb's copy holds only in-frame clones and misses some; the assay was immunoSEQ multiplex PCR. The sample lists about 56,000 clones; 80% to 90% were seen once. Comments on this clone: Antigen specificity is unknown.

Source: PBMCs, taken from a glioma patient whose treatment included an IDH1 peptide vaccine. J is TRBJ2-3 and V is TRBV5-1; 7 bases align to TRBD1. The receptor was isolated from a man aged 40-49 years with glioma. The CDR3 DNA reads TGCGCCAGCAGCTTCGCGCAGGGGGAAGATACGCAGTATTTT. Encoded protein: CASSFAQGEDTQYF.